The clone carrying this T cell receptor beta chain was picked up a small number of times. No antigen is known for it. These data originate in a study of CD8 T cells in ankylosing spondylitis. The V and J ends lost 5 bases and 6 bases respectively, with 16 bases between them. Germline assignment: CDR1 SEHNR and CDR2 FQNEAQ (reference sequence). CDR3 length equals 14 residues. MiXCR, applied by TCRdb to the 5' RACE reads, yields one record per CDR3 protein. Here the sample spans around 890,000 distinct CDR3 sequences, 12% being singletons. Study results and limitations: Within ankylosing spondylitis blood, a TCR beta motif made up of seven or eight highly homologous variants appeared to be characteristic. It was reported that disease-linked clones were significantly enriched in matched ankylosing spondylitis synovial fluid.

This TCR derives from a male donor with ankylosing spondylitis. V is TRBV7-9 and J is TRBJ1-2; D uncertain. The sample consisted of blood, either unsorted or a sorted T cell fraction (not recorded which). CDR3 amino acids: CASSLIGNLDGYTF. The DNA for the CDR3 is TGTGCCAGCAGCCTCATAGGGAACTTGGATGGCTACACCTTC.